This note documents a single T cell receptor beta chain sequence. These data are taken from a study of blood T cell repertoires in COVID-19. This CDR3 has 14 residues. CDR1 and CDR2 (germline): SGDLS, YYNGEE. Between the trimmed V and J ends, which lost 0 bases and 0 bases, there was a span of 4 bases. Assay: immunoSEQ multiplex PCR; the TCRdb copy retains only in-frame clones and omits some. The table lists hundreds of thousands of clones, about 85% of them singletons, with 15% to 20% in the top ten. This clonotype originated in a woman of 80 years or more with active or convalescent COVID-19. The chain has TRBV9 and TRBJ1-3; D unclear. The sample consisted of peripheral blood. CDR3 residues: CASSVDYSGNTIYF. CDR3 DNA: TGTGCCAGCAGCGTAGATTACTCTGGAAACACCATATATTTT.